The source of this T cell receptor beta chain is a study of identical twins. This clonotype was observed at least ten times. The antigen is undetermined. TCRdb fed the 5' RACE reads into MiXCR, producing one record per CDR3 protein. In the table there are 250,000 to 350,000 distinct CDR3 sequences, roughly 8.6% of which are singletons. V trimming: 4 bases; J trimming: 0 bases; junction bases outside the gene matches: 6. CDR1 is KGHDR, CDR2 SFDVKD, per germline. CDR3 size: 16 residues. Study-wide findings and caveats: For zero-insertion analyses, partial confounding could come from invariant MAIT and iNKT cells. Excess sharing by twins proved weaker in beta out-of-frame sequences.

This sample also appeared in a second study, on yellow fever vaccine responses in identical twins.

The TCR sequence derives from a woman under 30 in good health. V gene TRBV24-1 combines with J gene TRBJ2-3, with TRBD2 matching 7 bases. The sample consisted of memory (CD45RO+) T cells sorted from blood. CDR3 amino acids: CATSDRSGTSTDTQYF. As DNA, the CDR3 is TGTGCCACCAGTGACCGGAGCGGGACTAGCACAGATACGCAGTATTTT.